The 2 T cell receptor beta chains below all came from one sample that was sequenced in a study of CD8+CD57+ T cells in acquired aplastic anemia. General study results and limits: In patients, CD8+CD57+ cells had lower diversity than total CD4+ and CD8+ pools.

The use of genomic DNA as template underpinned the TCR beta VDJ and CDR3 profiling. TCRdb recomputed calls from the reads with MiXCR, one row per CDR3 protein. In the table there are almost 20,000 distinct CDR3 sequences, about two fifths of which are singletons. Antigens of these TCRs are unknown. Previously, flow cytometry had revealed CD8+CD57+ cell expansion in the patients chosen for sequencing. Sequences were obtained from CD8+CD57+ T cells sorted from PBMCs. Stated subset: bead-enriched CD8+CD57+ effector memory T cells from SAA patients. These receptor sequences come from a human donor with aplastic anemia.

This clonotype was seen only once. The genes are TRBV19 and TRBJ1-1, with TRBD1 matching over 7 bases. V lost 9 bases to trimming and J lost 5 bases; unmatched junction nucleotides: 12. The CDR3 spans 14 residues. CDR1 LNHDA and CDR2 SQIVND come from the germline V gene (reference sequence). For the CDR3, the DNA is TGTGCCAGCAGCTTGAGAGGGGGCACAACTGAAGCTTTCTTT. Translated: CASSLRGGTTEAFF.

This clonotype has a single count. It may be a read error: a sequence one base away is much more abundant. The J gene is TRBJ2-2, the V gene TRBV25-1, with TRBD2 matching over 10 bases. This CDR3 has 15 amino acids. The germline V gene has CDR1 MGHDK and CDR2 SYGVNS. The CDR3 nucleotides are TGTGCCAGCAGTCCGCTAGCGGGGGATACCGGGGAGCTGTCTTTT. Translated, it gives CASSPLAGDTGELSF.